The 10 T cell receptor beta chains below come from one sample, sequenced in a study of T cells in localized non-small cell lung cancer (dated by TCRdb to about 2020). The method was the immunoSEQ multiplex PCR assay. The source is immuneACCESS, and TCRdb retained only in-frame sequences with V and J called. Part of the clones is not carried over; for the studies checked, unresolved V genes explain less than half of this, and the remainder is unexplained. The sample data list some 1,500 clones, and less than 40% of these were observed just once. The top ten hold approximately 15% of the sample. Here the sequenced sample was normal lung tissue next to the tumor, taken before any cancer treatment. The receptors here all came from a woman aged 35 to 70 with stage I lung adenocarcinoma.

The chain combines TRBV19 with TRBJ2-3; 7 bases are a match to TRBD1. Germline V lookup: CDR1 LNHDA, CDR2 SQIVND (reference sequence). This CDR3 has 14 residues. V lost 5 bases and J lost 3; bases outside the gene matches: 5. The CDR3 DNA reads as TGTGCCAGTAGTTCCACAGGGGTGACAGATACGCAGTATTTT. It yields the protein CASSSTGVTDTQYF.

By its share, this clone is large. The rearrangement joins TRBV25-1 to TRBJ1-4; D call uncertain. The CDR3 has 12 residues. Trimming took off 2 bases at V and 8 bases at J, with 6 bases between the two ends. Germline V lookup: CDR1 MGHDK, CDR2 SYGVNS. The CDR3 nucleotides are TGTGCCAGCAGTGAAGCACGGGAAAAACTGTTTTTT. Translated: CASSEAREKLFF.

The chain employs TRBV14 and TRBJ2-1; D ambiguous. CDR3 length: 14 residues. V was shortened by 0 bases and J by 2 bases, with 5 bases between the two germline ends. In germline, CDR1 is SGHDN, CDR2 FVKESK. CDR3 sequence reads: CASSQDSPYNEQFF. CDR3 DNA: TGTGCCAGCAGCCAAGATAGTCCCTACAATGAGCAGTTCTTC.

In its sample, this clone is medium-sized. The chain combines TRBV11-3 with TRBJ1-5; perhaps TRBD1 as D (6 bases). Trimming left V 5 bases short and J 0 bases short, with 14 bases between. Per germline, CDR1 SGHNT and CDR2 YENEEA. The CDR3 extends over 16 amino acids. The CDR3 here is CASSPGAVNSNQPQHF. CDR3 in DNA: TGTGCCAGCAGCCCGGGGGCAGTCAATAGCAATCAGCCCCAGCATTTT.

The rearrangement joins TRBV6-8 to TRBJ1-6, with D uncertain. The germline CDR1 and CDR2 sequences are MNHGY and SAAAGT. Trimming left V 10 bases short and J 5 bases short, with 12 bases between. The CDR3 has 13 amino acids. The CDR3 bases are TGTGCCATCAAGAGGGAAGATAATTCACCCCTCCACTTT. Its translation is CAIKREDNSPLHF.

The V and J genes are TRBV19 and TRBJ1-6; no firm D call. This CDR3 spans 15 amino acids. Germline V gives CDR1 LNHDA, CDR2 SQIVND (reference sequence). The V end lost 5 bases, the J end lost 2 bases, and 10 bases lay between the germline ends. The CDR3 protein is CASSPRETYNSPLHF. The CDR3 nucleotides are TGTGCCAGTAGTCCCCGGGAGACCTATAATTCACCCCTCCACTTT.

In DNA form, the CDR3 reads TGTGCCAGCAGCCTCAGGACTAGCGGGATTTACGAGCAGTACTTC. It is translated as CASSLRTSGIYEQYF. The chain has TRBV6-8 and TRBJ2-7; 12 positions agree with TRBD2. CDR1 is MNHGY, CDR2 SAAAGT, per germline. The CDR3 totals 15 residues. V was clipped by 6 bases and J by 4 bases; unmatched bases: 7.

By share, this clone ranks as medium-sized (0.01 to 0.1%). The CDR3 loop reads CASSQEKVSEYGYTF. In DNA form, the CDR3 reads TGCGCCAGCAGCCAAGAGAAGGTCAGCGAATATGGCTACACCTTC. The V gene is TRBV4-1, the J gene TRBJ1-2; unclear D gene. From germline, CDR1 is MGHRA and CDR2 YSYEKL. The V and J ends lost 0 bases and 5 bases respectively, with 13 bases between them. The CDR3 is made up of 15 amino acids.

The chain carries TRBV19 and TRBJ2-3; 10 positions match TRBD2. The CDR3 extends over 14 amino acids. Germline assignment: CDR1 LNHDA and CDR2 SQIVND (reference sequence). The J segment lost 3 bases and the V segment lost 8 bases, leaving 5 bases of the junction unmatched. CDR3 nucleotide sequence: TGTGCCAGTGCCCGGACTAGCGGTACAGATACGCAGTATTTT. It specifies CASARTSGTDTQYF. Together with reference TRBV19 and TRBJ2-3, the CDR3 gives the full variable domain: DGGITQSPKYLFRKEGQNVTLSCEQNLNHDAMYWYRQDPGQGLRLIYYSQIVNDFQKGDIAEGYSVSREKKESFPLTVTSAQKNPTAFYLCASARTSGTDTQYFGPGTRLTVL.

This clone was seen just once. The chain combines TRBV19 with TRBJ2-1; the D gene is possibly TRBD2 (7 bases). V gave up 3 bases and J gave up 4 bases, with 13 bases separating them. CDR3 length: 15 amino acids. Germline V gene data show CDR1 as LNHDA and CDR2 as SQIVND (reference sequence). The CDR3 bases are TGTGCCAGTAGTATCAAAGGGGGGGGATACAATGAGCAGTTCTTC. Amino acids: CASSIKGGGYNEQFF.